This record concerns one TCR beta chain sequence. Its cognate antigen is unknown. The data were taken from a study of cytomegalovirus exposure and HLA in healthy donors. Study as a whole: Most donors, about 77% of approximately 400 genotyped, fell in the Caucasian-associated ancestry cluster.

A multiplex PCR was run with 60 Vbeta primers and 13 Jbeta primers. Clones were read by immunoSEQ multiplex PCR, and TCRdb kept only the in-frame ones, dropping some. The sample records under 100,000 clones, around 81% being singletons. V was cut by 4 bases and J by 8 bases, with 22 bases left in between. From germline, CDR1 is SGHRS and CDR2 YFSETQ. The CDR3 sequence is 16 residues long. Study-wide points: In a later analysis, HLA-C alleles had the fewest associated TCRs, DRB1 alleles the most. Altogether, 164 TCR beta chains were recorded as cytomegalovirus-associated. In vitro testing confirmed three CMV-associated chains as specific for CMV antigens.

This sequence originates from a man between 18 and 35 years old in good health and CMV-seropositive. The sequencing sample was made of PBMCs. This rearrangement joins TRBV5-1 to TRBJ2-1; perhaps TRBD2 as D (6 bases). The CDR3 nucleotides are TGCGCCAGCAGCCCCTTCTCGGCGCCCGGAGGGTATGAGCAGTTCTTC. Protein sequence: CASSPFSAPGGYEQFF.